The clone carrying this T cell receptor (beta chain) was detected once. As yet, its antigen is unknown. Germline-derived CDR1 and CDR2 are SGHKS and YYEKEE (reference sequence). This CDR3 contains 14 residues. Trimming stripped 0 bases from V and 5 bases from J, with 8 bases between. Treatment here: 15 to 20 received Ad26.COV2.S at low or high dose, single or two shots; 5 received placebo; per-sample allocation not given. At day 63 after the first vaccine or placebo injection, samples were drawn. These data come from a study of Ad26.COV2.S vaccination and SARS-CoV-2 variants. Sequenced by immunoSEQ multiplex PCR; TCRdb stores in-frame clones only, minus some. The sample contains fewer than 300,000 clones, more than 70% of which appear only once. Study-level findings and limits: With respect to non-spike TCR breadth, vaccine and placebo recipients were similar.

The V and J genes are TRBV5-5 and TRBJ1-4; D is possibly TRBD1 (6 bases). The sequencing here drew on peripheral blood, taken in a trial of Ad26.COV2.S vaccine versus placebo. This receptor was identified in a person aged 18 to 59 who received the Ad26.COV2.S COVID-19 vaccine or a placebo. The CDR3 region has the DNA TGTGCCAGCAGCTTGGGGACAGTCAATGAAAAACTGTTTTTT. This translates into CASSLGTVNEKLFF.